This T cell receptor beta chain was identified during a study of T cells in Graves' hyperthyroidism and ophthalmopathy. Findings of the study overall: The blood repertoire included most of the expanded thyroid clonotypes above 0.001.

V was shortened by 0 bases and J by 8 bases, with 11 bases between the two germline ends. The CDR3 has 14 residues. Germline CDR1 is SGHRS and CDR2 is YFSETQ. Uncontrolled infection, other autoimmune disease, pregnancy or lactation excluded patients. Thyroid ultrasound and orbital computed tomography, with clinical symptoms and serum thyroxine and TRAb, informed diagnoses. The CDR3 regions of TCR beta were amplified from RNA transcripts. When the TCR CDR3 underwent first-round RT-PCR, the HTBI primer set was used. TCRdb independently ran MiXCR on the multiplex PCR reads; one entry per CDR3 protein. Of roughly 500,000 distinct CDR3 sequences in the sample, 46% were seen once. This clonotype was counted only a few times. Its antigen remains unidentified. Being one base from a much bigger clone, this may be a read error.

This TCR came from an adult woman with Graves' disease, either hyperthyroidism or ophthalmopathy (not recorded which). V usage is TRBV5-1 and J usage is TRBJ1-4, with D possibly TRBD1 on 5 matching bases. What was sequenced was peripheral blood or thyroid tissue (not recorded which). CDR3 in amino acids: CASSLGGTAEKLFF. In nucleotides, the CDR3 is TGCGCCAGCAGCTTGGGGGGGACCGCCGAAAAACTGTTTTTT.